The clone carrying this T cell receptor beta chain appeared once. The data derive from a study of blood T cell repertoires in COVID-19. Study details: Sites across the United States, Italy and Spain contributed samples from acute and convalescent COVID-19. T cells, B-cell-depleted T cells, or PBMCs supplied cDNA or gDNA.

The V gene's germline CDR1 is SGHAT and CDR2 FQNNGV. V dropped 6 bases and J dropped 3; count of bases not matched to a gene: 5. The CDR3 runs 14 residues. As originally analysed: By means of reference gene primer amplification, nucleated cell counts were estimated. TCRdb keeps only in-frame clones here, not all; method: immunoSEQ multiplex PCR. For V, J and clone size, that table is used; D and trimming come from the DNA. The sample has about 150,000 clones; approximately 92% are singletons. The sequenced sample consisted of peripheral blood. This receptor was taken from a woman between 35 and 50 years old with acute or convalescent COVID-19. The gene calls are TRBV11-2 and TRBJ2-7, with 10 positions matching TRBD1. CDR3 sequence reads: CASRSGQGNYEQYF. DNA for the CDR3: TGTGCCAGCAGATCGGGACAGGGGAACTACGAGCAGTACTTC.